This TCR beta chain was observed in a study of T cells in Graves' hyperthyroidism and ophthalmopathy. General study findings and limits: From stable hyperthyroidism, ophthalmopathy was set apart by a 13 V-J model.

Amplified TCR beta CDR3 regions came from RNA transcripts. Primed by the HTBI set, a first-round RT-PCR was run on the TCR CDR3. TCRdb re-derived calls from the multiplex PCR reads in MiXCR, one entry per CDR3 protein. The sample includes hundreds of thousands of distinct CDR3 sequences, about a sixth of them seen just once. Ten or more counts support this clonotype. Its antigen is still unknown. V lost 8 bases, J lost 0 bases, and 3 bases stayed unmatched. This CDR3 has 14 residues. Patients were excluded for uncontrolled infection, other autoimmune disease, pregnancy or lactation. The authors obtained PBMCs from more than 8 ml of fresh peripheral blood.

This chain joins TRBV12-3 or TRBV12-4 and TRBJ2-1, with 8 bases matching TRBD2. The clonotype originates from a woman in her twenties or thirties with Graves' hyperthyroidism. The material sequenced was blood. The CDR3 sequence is CASGGRPSYNEQFF. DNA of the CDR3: TGTGCCAGCGGCGGGAGGCCCTCCTACAATGAGCAGTTCTTC.